This T cell receptor (beta chain) came from a study of shared clonotypes between healthy human individuals. Study-level points and caveats: Some clonotypes were shared by all four sorted-subset donors, while others were not shared. The non-shared ones had lower generation probabilities than the shared ones.

Running of the assay took place at deep level. Some clones are missing from TCRdb's copy, which holds only in-frame ones; the method was immunoSEQ multiplex PCR. The sample lists approximately 2,000,000 clones, 85% to 95% occurring once. Cells designated naive CD8 were CD45RO-negative and were positively selected for CCR7, with terminally differentiated effector memory CD45RA+ cells excluded. Germline CDR1 GTSNPN, CDR2 SVGIG (reference sequence). This CDR3 has 12 residues. As to this clone: The antigen is not known.

The sequenced sample consisted of naive CD8+ T cells from PBMCs. The sequence came from a man between 18 and 29 years old in good health. Some clones in this sample may be carry-over from other donors' samples. This rearrangement joins TRBV30 to TRBJ2-5; D perhaps matches TRBD1 (6 bases). The DNA matches TRBJ2-7 better at its end, which makes the J call doubtful. This chain's CDR3 is CAWSVQGDEQYF. CDR3 DNA sequence: TGTGCCTGGAGTGTACAGGGCGACGAGCAGTACTTC.